This passage covers 4 T cell receptor beta chains from one sample sequenced in a study of a mutant IDH1 vaccine in newly diagnosed glioma. Assay: immunoSEQ multiplex PCR; the TCRdb copy retains only in-frame clones and omits some. The sample lists 100,000 to 150,000 clones; about 80% were seen once. Described time point: week 11, during vaccination. In the vaccine, a single dose held 300 ug of the mutant IDH1 20-mer peptide, along with topical imiquimod. Which antigens these TCRs recognize remains unknown. The specimen comprised PBMCs, sampled from a glioma patient whose treatment included an IDH1 peptide vaccine. These receptors were taken from a man aged 40-55 years with glioma.

This chain links TRBV7-9 with TRBJ2-7; D assignment may be TRBD1 or TRBD2 (7 bases each). CDR3 length: 16 residues. From germline, CDR1 is SEHNR and CDR2 FQNEAQ (reference sequence). The V end lost 6 bases, the J end lost 1 base, and 19 bases lay between the germline ends. The DNA for the CDR3 is TGTGCCAGCAGTATCCTTCGACAGGGAGGGTCCTACGAGCAGTACTTC. It encodes CASSILRQGGSYEQYF.

This clone was recorded only once. The chain joins TRBV6-5 to TRBJ2-7; maybe TRBD2 (6 bases). Germline CDR1 and CDR2: MNHEY and SVGAGI. The V and J ends lost 11 bases and 7 bases respectively, with 27 bases between them. CDR3 size: 15 residues. The CDR3 spells CASKAGGARVREQYF. As DNA, the CDR3 is TGTGCCTCCAAAGCGGGTGGAGCGAGGGTAAGGGAGCAGTACTTC.

The V gene is TRBV4-1, the J gene TRBJ2-5, with 10 bases fitting TRBD1. V was pared by 5 bases and J by 3 bases, with 3 bases of the junction left unmatched. The CDR3 is 14 residues long. Per germline, CDR1 MGHRA and CDR2 YSYEKL. For the CDR3, the DNA is TGCGCCAGCAGCAGGGGGACAGGGGAAGAGACCCAGTACTTC. Translating it yields CASSRGTGEETQYF.

V is TRBV2 and J is TRBJ2-5, with D unresolved. CDR1 SNHLY and CDR2 FYNNEI come from the germline V gene. V was trimmed by 6 bases and J by 5 bases, leaving 13 bases between them. CDR3 length equals 13 residues. The CDR3 is CASRKDRRETQYF. The CDR3 DNA is TGTGCCAGCAGAAAAGACCGACGGGAGACCCAGTACTTC.